A single sample gave rise to the 31 T cell receptor beta chains below, sequenced in a study of blood T cell repertoires in COVID-19. TCRdb keeps only in-frame clones here, not all; method: immunoSEQ multiplex PCR. Seen here are roughly 250,000 clones, approximately 90% observed once, and the top ten hold 1.2%. The sequencing sample was made of PBMCs or T cells enriched from blood (not recorded which). The receptors were gathered from a human donor in a cohort exposed to, infected with or recovered from COVID-19 (not recorded which). The donor label of this sample is uncertain.

The rearrangement joins TRBV21-1 to TRBJ2-5; the table gives TRBD1 as D, unverified against the DNA. TRBV21-1 is marked as a pseudogene. CDR3 length equals 18 residues. In DNA form, the CDR3 reads TGTGCCAGCAGCAAAGGGAAGGGTCGGGACAGGCCGGGAGAGACCCAGTACTTC. Its protein is CASSKGKGRDRPGETQYF.

The chain combines TRBV6-5 with TRBJ2-2; D unresolved. CDR1 is MNHEY and CDR2 is SVGAGI in the germline V gene. The V end was cut by 0 bases, the J end by 0 bases, with 8 bases between. There are 16 residues in the CDR3. CDR3 coding DNA: TGTGCCAGCAGTTACTCGACTGGTACGAACACCGGGGAGCTGTTTTTT. Protein product: CASSYSTGTNTGELFF.

This clone turned up a few times. A read error may account for a junction end that differs from germline. J is TRBJ1-1 and V is TRBV5-6; 8 bases match TRBD1. Per the germline V gene, CDR1 is SGHDT and CDR2 is YYEEEE. The CDR3 is 12 residues long. CDR3 bases: TGTGCCAGCAGCTTGTGGGACAGGACATCTACCTTT. Amino acid sequence: CASSLWDRTSTF.

The chain joins TRBV14 to TRBJ2-3, with 7 bases matching TRBD2. Trimming removed 4 bases from V and 4 bases from J; junction bases left unmatched: 8. The CDR3 runs 15 residues. Germline V gene sequence: CDR1 SGHDN, CDR2 FVKESK. In DNA form, the CDR3 reads TGTGCCAGCAGCCCCCCCGGACTAGTCGCAGATACGCAGTATTTT. It encodes CASSPPGLVADTQYF.

The V call is TRBV7-9, the J call TRBJ2-7; the D gene is possibly TRBD1 (6 bases). Germline CDR1 reads SEHNR; CDR2 reads FQNEAQ (reference sequence). V lost 7 bases, J lost 6 bases, and 22 bases lay in between. The CDR3 has 15 residues. CDR3 residues: CASTQGPGQLGEQYF. The CDR3 nucleotides read TGTGCCAGCACCCAAGGACCGGGACAACTAGGCGAGCAGTACTTC.

The chain couples TRBV30 to TRBJ1-3; D perhaps matches TRBD1 (5 bases). V lost 3 bases and J lost 4, with 10 bases in between. CDR1 is GTSNPN and CDR2 is SVGIG in the germline V gene (reference sequence). The length of the CDR3 is 13 residues. The CDR3 protein is CAWSVGGGNTIYF. CDR3 nucleotide sequence: TGTGCCTGGAGCGTGGGGGGGGGAAACACCATATATTTT. Filled out from reference TRBV30 and TRBJ1-3, the complete variable domain reads SQTIHQWPATLVQPVGSPLSLECTVEGTSNPNLYWYRQAAGRGLQLLFYSVGIGQISSEVPQNLSASRPQDRQFILSSKKLLLSDSGFYLCAWSVGGGNTIYFGEGSWLTVV.

The chain uses TRBV5-5 and TRBJ2-7; TRBD1 aligns across 10 bases. Germline V lookup: CDR1 SGHKS, CDR2 YYEKEE (reference sequence). J gave up 5 bases and V 3 bases, and 5 bases lay outside the gene matches. The CDR3 loop spans 14 amino acids. The CDR3 region has the DNA TGTGCCAGCAGCTGGGGGACAGGGGTCGACGAGCAGTACTTC. This translates into CASSWGTGVDEQYF.

The chain couples TRBV25-1 to TRBJ1-1; D is possibly TRBD1 (5 bases). The V gene lost 2 bases and the J gene lost 1 base, with 17 bases spanning the gap. The CDR3 is made up of 17 amino acids. The germline V gene encodes CDR1 MGHDK and CDR2 SYGVNS. CDR3 region: CASSELGVGGRNTEAFF. In nucleotides, the CDR3 is TGTGCCAGCAGTGAACTGGGAGTGGGGGGTCGGAACACTGAAGCTTTCTTT.

The V call is TRBV30, the J call TRBJ1-1; TRBD1 matches 8 bases. This CDR3 has 14 amino acids. Unmatched junction bases numbered 8, after V lost 3 bases and J lost 5 bases. Germline CDR1 is GTSNPN and CDR2 is SVGIG (reference sequence). As DNA, the CDR3 is TGTGCCTGGAGAACTCAGGGGGCAGCAACTGAAGCTTTCTTT. Protein: CAWRTQGAATEAFF. Full variable domain (outside the CDR3, taken from reference TRBV30 and TRBJ1-1): SQTIHQWPATLVQPVGSPLSLECTVEGTSNPNLYWYRQAAGRGLQLLFYSVGIGQISSEVPQNLSASRPQDRQFILSSKKLLLSDSGFYLCAWRTQGAATEAFFGQGTRLTVV.

The chain uses TRBV7-2 and TRBJ2-7; D is unresolved. The CDR3 has 13 amino acids. V was clipped by 5 bases and J by 4 bases, with 12 bases between them. In germline, CDR1 is SGHTA, CDR2 FQGNSA. The CDR3 here is CASSLDWLYEQYF. The CDR3 DNA sequence: TGTGCCAGCAGCCTCGACTGGTTATACGAGCAGTACTTC.

The chain is built from TRBV19 and TRBJ1-3; D perhaps matches TRBD1 (6 bases). CDR3 size: 14 residues. Germline V lookup: CDR1 LNHDA, CDR2 SQIVND (reference sequence). Trimming took 2 bases from V and 7 from J, leaving 12 bases between them. This CDR3 reads CASSIRGMGNTIYF. DNA of the CDR3: TGTGCCAGTAGTATAAGGGGGATGGGGAACACCATATATTTT.

This clone was detected only a few times. The rearrangement uses TRBV5-4 and TRBJ1-3; D might be TRBD1 (5 bases). This CDR3 has 15 residues. Germline V lookup: CDR1 SGHNT, CDR2 YYREEE (reference sequence). Trimming removed 0 bases from V and 2 bases from J, with 9 bases in between. The DNA for the CDR3 is TGTGCCAGCAGCTTGGGAGGAGGGGCTGGAAACACCATATATTTT. Translating gives CASSLGGGAGNTIYF.

The chain uses TRBV28 and TRBJ2-7, with 7 bases that match TRBD1. Trimming cost V 7 bases and J 2 bases; bases outside gene matches: 14. This CDR3 spans 16 amino acids. The germline V gene encodes CDR1 MDHEN and CDR2 SYDVKM. The CDR3, as DNA: TGTGCCAGCACCGACATACTTACCAGGGGGACCTACGAGCAGTACTTC. It specifies CASTDILTRGTYEQYF.

This clone has a single count. In the same sample, other DNA sequences code for this CDR3. The genes are TRBV5-1 and TRBJ2-1, with 8 bases aligning to TRBD2. V was pared by 0 bases and J by 4 bases, with 3 bases of the junction left unmatched. The CDR3 contains 15 residues. Germline-derived CDR1 and CDR2 are SGHRS and YFSETQ. The CDR3 sequence is CASSLAGGGYNEQFF. The CDR3, as DNA: TGCGCCAGCAGCTTGGCGGGCGGGGGGTACAATGAGCAGTTCTTC.

The gene calls are TRBV6-1 and TRBJ2-4, with a tentative D call TRBD1 (6 bases). CDR1 is MNHNS, CDR2 SASEGT, per germline. The V end lost 3 bases, the J end lost 7 bases, and 10 bases lay between the germline ends. The CDR3 has 13 amino acids. The CDR3 DNA reads as TGTGCCAGCAGTGAGAAAGGGGGTAACATTCAGTACTTC. It is translated as CASSEKGGNIQYF.

This clone was observed once. Here the CDR3 DNA reads TGCGCCAGCAGCCCGACAGGGCAGGACTATGGCTACACCTTC. Its translation is CASSPTGQDYGYTF. This chain uses TRBV5-1 with TRBJ1-2, with 7 positions matching TRBD1. Germline trimming cut 4 bases from V and 3 bases from J; bases unmatched to any gene: 6. CDR1 and CDR2 (germline): SGHRS, YFSETQ. The CDR3 is made up of 14 amino acids.

The chain recombines TRBV2 with TRBJ2-2; D is unclear. V lost 6 bases and J lost 1, with 9 bases in between. Germline V gene sequence: CDR1 SNHLY, CDR2 FYNNEI. The CDR3 is 14 residues long. The CDR3 loop is CASSDTRNTGELFF. In DNA, the CDR3 is TGTGCCAGCAGCGATACAAGGAACACCGGGGAGCTGTTTTTT.

J is TRBJ2-5 and V is TRBV3-1 (or the pseudogene TRBV3-2); weak D call: TRBD2 (6 bases). V lost 2 bases and J 3 bases, leaving 10 bases between the germline ends. Germline assignment: CDR1 LGHDT and CDR2 YNNKEL (reference sequence). This CDR3 contains 14 residues. The CDR3 sequence is CASSQRLVEETQYF. CDR3 DNA sequence: TGTGCCAGCAGCCAACGACTAGTGGAAGAGACCCAGTACTTC.

The V and J genes are TRBV28 and TRBJ2-7; 9 bases match TRBD2. The CDR3 has 14 residues. Germline V CDR1 and CDR2: MDHEN, SYDVKM. The trim removed 6 bases at V and 4 bases at J, leaving 7 bases unmatched. The CDR3 DNA is TGTGCCAGCAGGTCTCCGGGACTAGCTTACGAGCAGTACTTC. It translates to CASRSPGLAYEQYF.

V and J are TRBV30 and TRBJ1-2; D is uncertain. The CDR3 is 13 amino acids. CDR1 is GTSNPN and CDR2 is SVGIG in the germline V gene (reference sequence). V lost 3 bases and J 5 bases, leaving 13 bases between the germline ends. CDR3 in amino acids: CAWSPGLDYGYTF. The CDR3 bases are TGTGCCTGGAGCCCCGGACTGGATTATGGCTACACCTTC.

V and J are TRBV27 and TRBJ2-2, with 8 bases aligning to TRBD1. The CDR3 covers 13 residues. Germline CDR1 and CDR2: MNHEY and SMNVEV (reference sequence). Losses at the gene ends were 3 bases for V and 7 bases for J; bases not matched to a gene: 1. DNA of the CDR3: TGTGCCAGCAGTTTCGGGACAGGCGGGGAGCTGTTTTTT. Translated: CASSFGTGGELFF.

The chain carries TRBV6-6 and TRBJ1-2; possible D gene TRBD1, 6 bases. The CDR3 has 16 residues. Trimming pared 6 bases from V and 3 bases from J, leaving 20 bases between. Looked up from germline, CDR1 is MNHNY and CDR2 is SVGAGI (reference sequence). The CDR3 DNA follows: TGTGCCAGCAGACACCGCAACAGGGTCCCTGACTATGGCTACACCTTC. Its protein is CASRHRNRVPDYGYTF.

The V call is TRBV11-3, the J call TRBJ1-2; TRBD1 is a possible D gene (5 bases). CDR3 size: 17 residues. Germline CDR1 reads SGHNT; CDR2 reads YENEEA. V was shortened by 2 bases and J by 4 bases, with 20 bases between the two germline ends. CDR3 coding DNA: TGTGCCAGCAGCTTATTAACCTGTGGAGGGGCCTCCTATGGCTACACCTTC. Protein: CASSLLTCGGASYGYTF.

J is TRBJ2-5 and V is TRBV5-1, with a tentative D call TRBD1 (6 bases). In germline, CDR1 is SGHRS, CDR2 YFSETQ. This CDR3 contains 16 residues. The germline V and J ends were trimmed by 0 bases and 1 base, with 13 bases remaining between them. The CDR3, as DNA: TGCGCCAGCAGCTTGGACGGAGAGGGGGTCCAAGAGACCCAGTACTTC. Encoded protein: CASSLDGEGVQETQYF.

This rearrangement joins TRBV19 to TRBJ2-7; a weak D match, TRBD2 (6 bases). Deletions cut 6 bases from V and 3 bases from J, with 18 bases between. This CDR3 is 15 amino acids long. The germline gives CDR1 LNHDA, CDR2 SQIVND (reference sequence). The CDR3 DNA is TGTGCCAGTAGCCCGGGGGATACCATCGTCTACGAGCAGTACTTC. Translated, it gives CASSPGDTIVYEQYF. Full variable domain (rest looked up from reference TRBV19 and TRBJ2-7): DGGITQSPKYLFRKEGQNVTLSCEQNLNHDAMYWYRQDPGQGLRLIYYSQIVNDFQKGDIAEGYSVSREKKESFPLTVTSAQKNPTAFYLCASSPGDTIVYEQYFGPGTRLTVT.

The chain recombines TRBV7-2 with TRBJ1-5; TRBD1 is a possible D gene (5 bases). The CDR3 extends over 16 amino acids. Germline loops: CDR1 SGHTA, CDR2 FQGNSA. V lost 1 base, J lost 1 base, and 11 bases lay in between. CDR3: CASSLDGGGSNQPQHF. The CDR3 coding sequence is TGTGCCAGCAGCTTAGACGGGGGAGGCAGCAATCAGCCCCAGCATTTT.

J is TRBJ1-3 and V is TRBV5-1, with no clear D. Germline V gene sequence: CDR1 SGHRS, CDR2 YFSETQ. The CDR3 length is 15 residues. Trimming left V 1 base short and J 1 base short, with 9 bases between. The CDR3 DNA reads TGCGCCAGCAGCTTGCAGGCGGGTTCTGGAAACACCATATATTTT. Encoded protein: CASSLQAGSGNTIYF.

The chain combines TRBV20-1 with TRBJ2-1, with 16 bases lining up with TRBD2. The CDR3 totals 21 residues. J gave up 8 bases and V 3 bases, and 22 bases lay outside the gene matches. Germline V gene lookup returns CDR1 DFQATT and CDR2 SNEGSKA (reference sequence). DNA for the CDR3: TGCAGTGCTAGTGGACGGAAGCCGGGACTAGCGGGGGGGCCGTTTTTGGATGAGCAGTTCTTC. It encodes CSASGRKPGLAGGPFLDEQFF.

This chain joins TRBV28 and TRBJ1-2, with 8 positions matching TRBD1. The V gene end was trimmed by 5 bases and the J gene end by 5 bases; junction bases not matched to a gene: 7. Germline CDR1 is MDHEN and CDR2 is SYDVKM. CDR3 size: 14 residues. CDR3 sequence (DNA): TGTGCCAGCAGTGCCCTCAGGGGGCGTTATGGCTACACCTTC. Its protein product is CASSALRGRYGYTF.

The CDR3, as DNA: TGTGCCAGCAGCTTAGCCCTGGGAGCTAACTATGGCTACACCTTC. Its translation is CASSLALGANYGYTF. The chain joins TRBV11-1 to TRBJ1-2; D remains unclear. Trimming took off 0 bases at V and 0 bases at J, with 8 bases between the two ends. CDR3 length: 15 residues. Germline V lookup: CDR1 SGHAT, CDR2 FQDESV (reference sequence).

In this sample, this clone turned up once. This chain links TRBV7-2 with TRBJ2-7; the match to TRBD2 covers 8 bases. The V gene end was trimmed by 3 bases and the J gene end by 3 bases; junction bases not matched to a gene: 7. Looked up from germline, CDR1 is SGHTA and CDR2 is FQGNSA. The CDR3 runs to 15 residues. The CDR3 region is CASSFGGAQIYEQYF. DNA for the CDR3: TGTGCCAGCAGCTTCGGGGGGGCCCAAATCTACGAGCAGTACTTC.